Listed below are T cell receptor beta chains from one sample, sequenced in a study of blood T cell repertoires in COVID-19. The assay was immunoSEQ multiplex PCR, and TCRdb's table has in-frame clones only and misses some. The repertoire holds more than 45,000 clones, with over 70% as singletons. Sequencing was carried out using peripheral blood. The source is a human donor in a cohort sampled during active COVID-19. CDR3s include the opening cysteine and the closing phenylalanine or tryptophan. The D gene is left open where the match is weak. Size tells how often a clone was seen (once, few, many) or the class of an expanded clone, and some rows leave it out.

j_gene: TRBJ1-5
abundance: few
v_gene: TRBV28
d_gene: TRBD1
len: 16
CDR3aa: CASLSKQGLSNQPQHF
CDR3nt: TGTGCCAGCTTAAGCAAACAGGGGTTGAGCAATCAGCCCCAGCATTTT

j_gene: TRBJ1-1
abundance: NA
v_gene: TRBV9
d_gene: NA
len: 16
CDR3aa: CASSAPGGPLNTEAFF
CDR3nt: TGTGCCAGCAGCGCCCCCGGGGGACCCTTGAACACTGAAGCTTTCTTT

j_gene: TRBJ2-7
abundance: NA
v_gene: TRBV4-1
d_gene: NA
len: 16
CDR3aa: CASSPVRVRSISEQYF
CDR3nt: TGCGCCAGCAGCCCCGTTCGGGTGAGATCTATAAGCGAGCAGTACTTC

j_gene: TRBJ1-5
abundance: few
v_gene: TRBV7-6
d_gene: NA
len: 16
CDR3aa: CASSQVGRGSVQPQHF
CDR3nt: TGTGCCAGCAGCCAAGTAGGCAGGGGATCGGTCCAGCCCCAGCATTTT

j_gene: TRBJ2-6
abundance: NA
v_gene: TRBV25-1
d_gene: NA
len: 16
CDR3aa: CASSPGVGRGANVLTF
CDR3nt: TGTGCCAGCAGCCCCGGAGTGGGGCGCGGGGCCAACGTCCTGACTTTC

j_gene: TRBJ1-1
abundance: NA
v_gene: TRBV19
d_gene: TRBD1
len: 15
CDR3aa: CASSIGRDRRTEAFF
CDR3nt: TGTGCCAGTAGTATAGGCCGGGACAGGCGGACTGAAGCTTTCTTT

j_gene: TRBJ2-5
abundance: NA
v_gene: TRBV5-1
d_gene: NA
len: 12
CDR3aa: CASSLDRGTQYF
CDR3nt: TGCGCCAGCAGCTTGGACCGGGGGACCCAGTACTTC

j_gene: TRBJ2-7
abundance: NA
v_gene: TRBV10-3
d_gene: TRBD2
len: 15
CDR3aa: CAISELAGLSYEQYF
CDR3nt: TGTGCCATCAGTGAACTAGCGGGTTTATCCTACGAGCAGTACTTC

j_gene: TRBJ1-5
abundance: once
v_gene: TRBV25-1
d_gene: TRBD1
len: 14
CDR3aa: CASRGQGGNQPQHF
CDR3nt: TGTGCCAGCAGAGGACAGGGAGGCAATCAGCCCCAGCATTTT

j_gene: TRBJ2-7
abundance: NA
v_gene: TRBV10-3
d_gene: NA
len: 15
CDR3aa: CAIRAGGAVSYEQYF
CDR3nt: TGTGCCATCAGGGCCGGGGGAGCTGTCTCCTACGAGCAGTACTTC

j_gene: TRBJ2-1
abundance: NA
v_gene: TRBV20-1
d_gene: TRBD2
len: 19
CDR3aa: CSASSRTSGRSPRSNEQFF
CDR3nt: TGCAGTGCTAGTTCTCGGACTAGCGGGAGGTCCCCAAGGTCCAATGAGCAGTTCTTC

j_gene: TRBJ1-6
abundance: NA
v_gene: TRBV3-1/TRBV3-2
d_gene: TRBD1
len: 18
CDR3aa: CASSLPTRGLGMDSPLHF
CDR3nt: TGTGCCAGCAGCTTACCGACGAGGGGGCTAGGTATGGATTCACCCCTCCACTTT

j_gene: TRBJ2-3
abundance: NA
v_gene: TRBV14
d_gene: NA
len: 15
CDR3aa: CASSQLDASTDTQYF
CDR3nt: TGTGCCAGCAGCCAGCTAGACGCGAGCACAGATACGCAGTATTTT

j_gene: TRBJ2-7
abundance: NA
v_gene: TRBV11-2
d_gene: NA
len: 11
CDR3aa: CASSFHYEQYF
CDR3nt: TGTGCCAGCAGCTTTCACTACGAGCAGTACTTC

j_gene: TRBJ2-1
abundance: NA
v_gene: TRBV6-6
d_gene: NA
len: 15
CDR3aa: CASSYGEGYYNEQFF
CDR3nt: TGTGCCAGCAGTTACGGCGAGGGCTACTACAATGAGCAGTTCTTC

j_gene: TRBJ2-7
abundance: NA
v_gene: TRBV11-2
d_gene: TRBD2
len: 16
CDR3aa: CASSLGLAAPSYEQYF
CDR3nt: TGTGCCAGCAGCTTAGGACTAGCGGCCCCATCCTACGAGCAGTACTTC

j_gene: TRBJ1-2
abundance: NA
v_gene: TRBV6-2/TRBV6-3
d_gene: NA
len: 15
CDR3aa: CASTPRGGNLRGYTF
CDR3nt: TGTGCCAGCACCCCCCGCGGGGGGAATTTGCGGGGCTACACCTTC

j_gene: TRBJ2-2
abundance: NA
v_gene: TRBV5-4
d_gene: TRBD1
len: 16
CDR3aa: CASSPPQGAVTGELFF
CDR3nt: TGTGCCAGCAGCCCACCACAGGGGGCGGTCACCGGGGAGCTGTTTTTT